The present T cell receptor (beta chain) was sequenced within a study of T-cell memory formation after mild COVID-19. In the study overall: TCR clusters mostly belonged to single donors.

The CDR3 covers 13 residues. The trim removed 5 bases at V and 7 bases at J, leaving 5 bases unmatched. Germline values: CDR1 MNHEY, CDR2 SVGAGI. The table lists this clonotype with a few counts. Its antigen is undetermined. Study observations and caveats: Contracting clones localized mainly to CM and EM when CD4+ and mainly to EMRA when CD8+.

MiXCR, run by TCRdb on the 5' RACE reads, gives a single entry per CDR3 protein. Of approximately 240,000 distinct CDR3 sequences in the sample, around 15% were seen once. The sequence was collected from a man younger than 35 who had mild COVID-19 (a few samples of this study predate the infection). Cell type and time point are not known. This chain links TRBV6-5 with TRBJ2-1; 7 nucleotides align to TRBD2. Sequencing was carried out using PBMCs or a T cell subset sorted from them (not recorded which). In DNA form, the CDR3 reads TGTGCCAGCAGTCGGACTAGGGCGAATGAGCAGTTCTTC. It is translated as CASSRTRANEQFF.